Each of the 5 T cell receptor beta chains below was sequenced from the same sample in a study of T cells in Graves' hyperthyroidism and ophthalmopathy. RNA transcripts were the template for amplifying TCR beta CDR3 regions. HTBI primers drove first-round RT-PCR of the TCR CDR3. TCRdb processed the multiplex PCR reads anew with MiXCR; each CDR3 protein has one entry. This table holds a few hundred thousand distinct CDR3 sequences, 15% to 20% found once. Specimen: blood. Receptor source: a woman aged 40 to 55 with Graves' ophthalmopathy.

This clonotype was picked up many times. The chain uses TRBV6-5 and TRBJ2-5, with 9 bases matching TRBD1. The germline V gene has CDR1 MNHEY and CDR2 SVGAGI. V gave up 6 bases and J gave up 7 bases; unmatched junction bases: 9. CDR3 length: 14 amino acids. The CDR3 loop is CASSPGQGKVTQYF. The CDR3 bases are TGTGCCAGCAGCCCGGGACAGGGAAAGGTGACCCAGTACTTC.

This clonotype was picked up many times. CDR3: CASSQSRGPSSYEQYF. CDR3 bases: TGTGCCAGCAGCCAAAGTCGGGGGCCAAGCTCCTACGAGCAGTACTTC. V gene TRBV14 combines with J gene TRBJ2-7; the D call may be TRBD1 or TRBD2 (6 bases each). V lost 2 bases, J lost 0 bases, and 14 bases lay in between. Germline V gene data show CDR1 as SGHDN and CDR2 as FVKESK. The CDR3 covers 16 residues.

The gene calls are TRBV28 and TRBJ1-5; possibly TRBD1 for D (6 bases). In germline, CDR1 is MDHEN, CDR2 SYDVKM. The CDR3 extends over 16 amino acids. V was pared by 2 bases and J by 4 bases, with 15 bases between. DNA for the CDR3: TGTGCCAGCAGTTTACAGGGGACCCGTTGGAATCAGCCCCAGCATTTT. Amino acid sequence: CASSLQGTRWNQPQHF.

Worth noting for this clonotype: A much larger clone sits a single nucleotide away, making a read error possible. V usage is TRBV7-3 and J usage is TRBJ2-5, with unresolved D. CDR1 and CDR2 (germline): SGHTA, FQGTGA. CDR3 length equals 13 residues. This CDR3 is CASSYTSGETLYF. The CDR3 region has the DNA TGTGCCAGCAGCTATACCTCTGGAGAGACCCTGTACTTC.

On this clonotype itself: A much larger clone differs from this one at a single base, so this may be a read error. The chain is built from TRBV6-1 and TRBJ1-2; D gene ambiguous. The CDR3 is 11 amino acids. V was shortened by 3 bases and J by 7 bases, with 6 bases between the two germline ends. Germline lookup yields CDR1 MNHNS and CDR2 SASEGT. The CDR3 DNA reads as TGTGCCAGCAGTGAGTCAGGTGGCTACACCTTC. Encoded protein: CASSESGGYTF.